Reported below is one T cell receptor beta chain. These data come from a study of blood T cell repertoires in COVID-19. Study details: There were acute and convalescent COVID-19 samples, and they came from the United States, Italy and Spain.

Per the study methods: Amplified reference gene primers provided the basis for estimating nucleated cell counts. Using immunoSEQ multiplex PCR, the repertoire was profiled, and TCRdb retains in-frame clones only, with some absent. V and J calls and clone size are given by that table; D and trimming were obtained from the DNA. This sample has about 100,000 clones, with 80% to 90% found just once. This sequence originates from a man at least 80 years old with acute or convalescent COVID-19. Sequenced: peripheral blood.

CDR3 sequence (DNA): TGTGCCAGCAGTGTCCAGGTTAAAACCGGGGAGCTGTTTTTT. Its protein is CASSVQVKTGELFF. V usage is TRBV2 and J usage is TRBJ2-2; the D is unclear. This CDR3 contains 14 residues. CDR1 SNHLY and CDR2 FYNNEI come from the germline V gene. V lost 4 bases and J lost 5, with 11 bases in between.